The 8 T cell receptor beta chains in this list originate from one sample, sequenced in a study of human T cells and chemical hapten exposure. Time point given: healthy volunteer bleed at 6 weeks. Unfractionated whole blood was the source of the extracted total RNA. TCRdb reanalysed the RACE reads using MiXCR and keeps one entry per CDR3 protein. Of about 79,000 distinct CDR3 sequences in the sample, roughly 8.6% were seen once. Sequencing used whole blood. The receptors were gathered from a male donor in good health. Some clones in this sample may be carry-over from other donors' samples.

This clonotype has at least ten counts. The chain has TRBV20-1 and TRBJ2-5; unclear D gene. This CDR3 is 15 amino acids long. The V end lost 0 bases, the J end lost 3 bases, and 14 bases lay between the germline ends. The germline CDR1 and CDR2 sequences are DFQATT and SNEGSKA (reference sequence). The CDR3 DNA reads as TGCAGTGCTAGAGATCGAGACATCAGCGAAGAGACCCAGTACTTC. Amino acid sequence: CSARDRDISEETQYF.

This clonotype was seen many times. The chain joins TRBV7-2 to TRBJ1-6; unclear D gene. V lost 2 bases and J lost 8, with 13 bases in between. The CDR3 is made up of 15 amino acids. Germline CDR1 and CDR2: SGHTA and FQGNSA. The CDR3 region is CASSLRFSLDSPLHF. The CDR3 DNA reads as TGTGCCAGCAGCTTAAGGTTCAGCCTAGATTCACCCCTCCACTTT.

There are many counts of this clonotype. The chain uses TRBV23-1 and TRBJ2-2, with D perhaps TRBD1 or TRBD2 (5 bases each). TRBV23-1 is designated an ORF whose function remains uncertain. This CDR3 has 17 amino acids. The V and J ends lost 3 bases and 4 bases respectively, with 18 bases between them. The CDR3 nucleotides read TGCGCCAGCAGTCATCCCAGCCCTAATGGGGGCACCGGGGAGCTGTTTTTT. Translating it yields CASSHPSPNGGTGELFF.

Many counts were recorded for this clonotype. The chain combines TRBV19 with TRBJ2-7; D remains ambiguous. The CDR3 is 12 amino acids. Germline CDR1 LNHDA, CDR2 SQIVND (reference sequence). V was clipped by 3 bases and J by 5 bases, with 8 bases between them. CDR3 sequence: CASSMFGDEQYF. The CDR3 DNA follows: TGTGCCAGTAGTATGTTTGGGGACGAGCAGTACTTC.

V usage is TRBV25-1 and J usage is TRBJ2-7, with TRBD1 matching over 7 bases. V shed 5 bases, J shed 0 bases, and the junction held 4 bases outside the gene matches. This CDR3 region has 14 residues. Germline assignment: CDR1 MGHDK and CDR2 SYGVNS. CDR3: CASSCRDSSYEQYF. The CDR3 DNA is TGTGCCAGCAGTTGCCGGGACAGCTCCTACGAGCAGTACTTC.

The chain is built from TRBV20-1 and TRBJ2-3; 11 bases match TRBD2. The CDR3 runs to 16 residues. Germline CDR1 reads DFQATT; CDR2 reads SNEGSKA (reference sequence). J was trimmed by 6 bases and V by 3 bases; bases with no gene match: 11. As DNA, the CDR3 is TGCAGTGCTAGGCAGACTAGCGGGGAGACGAAGGATACGCAGTATTTT. Protein: CSARQTSGETKDTQYF.

The gene calls are TRBV28 and TRBJ2-1, with TRBD2 as a possible D gene (6 bases). V was clipped by 6 bases and J by 0 bases, with 12 bases between them. The CDR3 is 15 residues long. The germline CDR1 and CDR2 sequences are MDHEN and SYDVKM. As DNA, the CDR3 is TGTGCCAGCAGCTGGGACTTTAGCTCCTACAATGAGCAGTTCTTC. It specifies CASSWDFSSYNEQFF.

This clonotype appeared a few times. The chain uses TRBV10-3 and TRBJ2-7, with 7 nucleotides matching TRBD1. The CDR3 contains 11 residues. Germline-derived CDR1 and CDR2 are ENHRY and SYGVKD. The trim removed 8 bases at V and 5 bases at J, leaving 3 bases unmatched. CDR3 bases: TGTGCCATCGAAGACAGGGACGAGCAGTACTTC. Translation: CAIEDRDEQYF.